What follows are 30 T cell receptor beta chains derived from one specimen sequenced in a study of blood T cell repertoires in COVID-19. Sequencing used immunoSEQ multiplex PCR; TCRdb keeps in-frame clones, though not all of them. The sample lists about 47,000 clones, around 90% occurring once. The sequencing input was peripheral blood. The receptors originated from a man aged 50-60 years with active COVID-19.

This chain joins TRBV27 and TRBJ2-3; D is ambiguous. Trimming stripped 8 bases from V and 4 bases from J, with 16 bases between. The CDR3 extends over 14 amino acids. The germline gives CDR1 MNHEY, CDR2 SMNVEV (reference sequence). DNA for the CDR3: TGTGCCAGCCGTCCTCGGGTCTTTTCAGATACGCAGTATTTT. This translates into CASRPRVFSDTQYF.

The DNA of the CDR3 is TGTGCCAGCAGCCCAGACTGGTACACCATATATTTT. It codes for CASSPDWYTIYF. This chain connects TRBV9 to TRBJ1-3, with no clear D. The ends were cut back, 4 bases at V and 8 bases at J, with 10 bases in the middle. The CDR3 sequence is 12 residues long. From germline, CDR1 is SGDLS and CDR2 YYNGEE.

This clone was detected once. The V gene is TRBV6-5, the J gene TRBJ2-2; 11 nucleotides agree with TRBD2. The CDR3 extends over 15 amino acids. The V gene end was trimmed by 2 bases and the J gene end by 4 bases; junction bases not matched to a gene: 0. CDR1 is MNHEY, CDR2 SVGAGI, per germline. This chain's CDR3 is CASSYGLAGTGELFF. The CDR3 DNA reads TGTGCCAGCAGTTACGGACTAGCGGGCACCGGGGAGCTGTTTTTT.

The rearrangement uses TRBV6-5 and TRBJ2-3, with 7 bases aligning to TRBD2. Germline CDR1 MNHEY, CDR2 SVGAGI. This CDR3 comprises 13 residues. J lost 2 bases, V lost 5 bases, and 1 base had no gene match. CDR3 coding DNA: TGTGCCAGCAGTCTAGCGGACACAGATACGCAGTATTTT. It encodes CASSLADTDTQYF.

The gene calls are TRBV7-9 and TRBJ1-1; D is possibly TRBD1 (6 bases). This CDR3 has 15 amino acids. V shed 2 bases and J shed 1 base, with 11 bases lying between them. Germline V gene lookup returns CDR1 SEHNR and CDR2 FQNEAQ (reference sequence). CDR3 bases: TGTGCCAGCAGCTTATTAAGACAGGCGAACACTGAAGCTTTCTTT. Amino acid sequence: CASSLLRQANTEAFF.

The chain couples TRBV6-1 to TRBJ1-5; possible D gene TRBD1, 5 bases. This CDR3 comprises 16 residues. Germline CDR1 and CDR2: MNHNS and SASEGT. V lost 1 base to trimming and J lost 5 bases, with 15 bases between them. CDR3 amino acids: CASSEGTRQRDQPQHF. CDR3 bases: TGTGCCAGCAGTGAAGGAACAAGACAGCGAGATCAGCCCCAGCATTTT.

This sequence joins TRBV4-1 and TRBJ2-3, with 7 nucleotides matching TRBD2. Germline V gene data show CDR1 as MGHRA and CDR2 as YSYEKL. Trimming removed 0 bases from V and 2 bases from J; junction bases left unmatched: 5. The CDR3 contains 16 residues. The CDR3 coding sequence is TGCGCCAGCAGCCAAGAATGGGGGGGAGCCACAGATACGCAGTATTTT. It is translated as CASSQEWGGATDTQYF.

The V call is TRBV19, the J call TRBJ1-5; TRBD1 aligns across 9 bases. The length of the CDR3 is 14 residues. V was pared by 8 bases and J by 6 bases, with 8 bases of the junction left unmatched. The germline CDR1 and CDR2 sequences are LNHDA and SQIVND (reference sequence). The CDR3 reads CASWDRAVSQPQHF. The CDR3 nucleotides are TGTGCCAGTTGGGACAGGGCGGTGAGTCAGCCCCAGCATTTT.

The genes are TRBV11-2 and TRBJ1-5; 9 bases match TRBD1. J lost 2 bases, V lost 5 bases, and 13 bases had no gene match. The CDR3 extends over 18 amino acids. Germline-derived CDR1 and CDR2 are SGHAT and FQNNGV. CDR3 sequence (DNA): TGTGCCAGCAGCGGGGAGGACAGGGGAGTGACGGGCAATCAGCCCCAGCATTTT. Translated: CASSGEDRGVTGNQPQHF.

The chain uses TRBV10-3 and TRBJ1-5, with D perhaps matching TRBD1 (5 bases). In germline, CDR1 is ENHRY, CDR2 SYGVKD. The CDR3 spans 13 residues. Trimming stripped 10 bases from V and 8 bases from J, with 18 bases between. The CDR3 bases are TGTGCCACAGGTAACAGGTCTACTGAGCCCCAGCATTTT. Translation: CATGNRSTEPQHF.

The chain links TRBV25-1 to TRBJ1-4; 8 nucleotides match TRBD1. CDR3 length: 13 amino acids. Germline loops: CDR1 MGHDK, CDR2 SYGVNS. V trimming: 7 bases; J trimming: 5 bases; junction bases outside the gene matches: 3. CDR3 region: CASNRQGNEKLFF. In DNA form, the CDR3 reads TGTGCCAGCAATAGACAGGGGAATGAAAAACTGTTTTTT.

V and J are TRBV18 and TRBJ1-2, with a weak D call TRBD1 (6 bases). Germline V lookup: CDR1 KGHSH, CDR2 LQKENI. The V end was cut by 2 bases, the J end by 8 bases, with 21 bases between. This CDR3 comprises 16 residues. The CDR3 protein is CASSPADSRVGTGYTF. CDR3 DNA sequence: TGTGCCAGCTCACCAGCGGACAGCCGAGTGGGGACAGGCTACACCTTC.

The gene calls are TRBV19 and TRBJ1-1; D is unresolved. Per the germline V gene, CDR1 is LNHDA and CDR2 is SQIVND (reference sequence). Trimming stripped 1 base from V and 10 bases from J, with 13 bases between. The CDR3 consists of 13 residues. CDR3 sequence: CASSIAGSAGAFF. The DNA for the CDR3 is TGTGCCAGTAGTATAGCGGGCAGCGCGGGAGCTTTCTTT.

This chain uses TRBV18 with TRBJ1-2, with TRBD1 identical over 7 bases. The J segment lost 3 bases and the V segment lost 2 bases, leaving 9 bases of the junction unmatched. Germline V gene sequence: CDR1 KGHSH, CDR2 LQKENI. This CDR3 is 16 amino acids long. The CDR3 reads CASSPSTGVSDYGYTF. The CDR3 nucleotides are TGTGCCAGCTCACCATCCACAGGGGTTAGTGACTATGGCTACACCTTC.

The chain employs TRBV19 and TRBJ2-1, with TRBD2 as a possible D gene (6 bases). Trimming shortened V by 9 bases and J by 6 bases, and 9 bases separated the two germline ends. Germline CDR1 is LNHDA and CDR2 is SQIVND (reference sequence). The CDR3 consists of 11 residues. The DNA for the CDR3 is TGTGCCAGCCGGGACTTCAATGAGCAGTTCTTC. Translated, it gives CASRDFNEQFF.

The chain links TRBV30 to TRBJ2-2; TRBD2 is a possible D gene (5 bases). The CDR3 has 13 amino acids. The V end was cut by 5 bases, the J end by 1 base, with 8 bases between. Germline V gene sequence: CDR1 GTSNPN, CDR2 SVGIG (reference sequence). The CDR3 DNA follows: TGTGCCTGGGGAGGACTGAACACCGGGGAGCTGTTTTTT. This codes for CAWGGLNTGELFF. Combining the CDR3 with reference TRBV30 and TRBJ2-2 gives the whole variable domain SQTIHQWPATLVQPVGSPLSLECTVEGTSNPNLYWYRQAAGRGLQLLFYSVGIGQISSEVPQNLSASRPQDRQFILSSKKLLLSDSGFYLCAWGGLNTGELFFGEGSRLTVL.

The rearrangement links TRBV21-1 to TRBJ2-2; TRBD2, the table's D call, was not compared with the DNA. TRBV21-1 is assigned pseudogene status. The CDR3 is 17 amino acids. The CDR3 reads CASSKTPISPDTGELFF. The DNA for the CDR3 is TGTGCCAGCAGCAAAACCCCTATAAGCCCGGACACCGGGGAGCTGTTTTTT.

The V call is TRBV4-3, the J call TRBJ1-1; weak D call: TRBD1 (5 bases). The CDR3 length is 12 residues. The V and J ends lost 8 bases and 5 bases respectively, with 12 bases between them. CDR1 LGHNA and CDR2 YSLEER come from the germline V gene. The CDR3 region is CASGGVGTEAFF. The CDR3 region has the DNA TGCGCCAGCGGGGGGGTAGGGACTGAAGCTTTCTTT.

The J gene is TRBJ2-3, the V gene TRBV9; 7 bases map to TRBD2. V shed 4 bases, J shed 0 bases, and the junction held 8 bases outside the gene matches. The CDR3 runs to 16 residues. In germline, CDR1 is SGDLS, CDR2 YYNGEE. The CDR3 DNA follows: TGTGCCAGCAGCTCAGAGGGAGCGGGAAGCACAGATACGCAGTATTTT. It encodes CASSSEGAGSTDTQYF.

The CDR3 spells CASSLRTASDTEAFF. CDR3 in DNA: TGTGCCAGCAGTCTCCGGACAGCAAGCGACACTGAAGCTTTCTTT. The chain is built from TRBV6-5 and TRBJ1-1, with D perhaps matching TRBD1 (6 bases). Between the trimmed V and J ends, which lost 5 bases and 3 bases, there was a span of 16 bases. Germline assignment: CDR1 MNHEY and CDR2 SVGAGI. This CDR3 has 15 amino acids.

CDR3: CASSPRGYYGYTF. The CDR3 DNA reads as TGTGCCAGCAGCCCCCGAGGCTACTATGGCTACACCTTC. This rearrangement joins TRBV9 to TRBJ1-2; D unresolved. The CDR3 loop spans 13 amino acids. Trimming removed 4 bases from V and 3 bases from J, with 10 bases in between. Germline values: CDR1 SGDLS, CDR2 YYNGEE.

The V call is TRBV24-1, the J call TRBJ2-1; no firm D call. Germline CDR1 is KGHDR and CDR2 is SFDVKD. This CDR3 has 13 amino acids. Trimming left V 6 bases short and J 8 bases short, with 13 bases between. CDR3 DNA: TGTGCCACCAGTCCTGGGCCTTGGGATGAGCAGTTCTTC. This translates into CATSPGPWDEQFF.

This clone was seen just once. This chain uses TRBV18 with TRBJ1-4; the D gene is possibly TRBD1 (5 bases). Deletions cut 6 bases from V and 10 bases from J, with 21 bases between. This CDR3 has 15 amino acids. In germline, CDR1 is KGHSH, CDR2 LQKENI. DNA for the CDR3: TGTGCCAGCTCCCGAAGGAGGGAACCTACAGGAAAACTGTTTTTT. Translated: CASSRRREPTGKLFF.

The chain links TRBV27 to TRBJ2-7; D unresolved. V was clipped by 2 bases and J by 1 base, with 9 bases between them. Germline V CDR1 and CDR2: MNHEY, SMNVEV (reference sequence). The CDR3 runs 14 residues. In DNA form, the CDR3 reads TGTGCCAGCAGTTTAACCCACAGTTCCTACGAGCAGTACTTC. Translation gives CASSLTHSSYEQYF.

The chain recombines TRBV4-2 with TRBJ2-5; D ambiguous. CDR3 length equals 15 residues. The V and J ends lost 0 bases and 3 bases respectively, with 11 bases between them. Germline-derived CDR1 and CDR2 are LGHNA and YNFKEQ. CDR3 nucleotides: TGTGCCAGCAGCCAAGAGCTGCGTGCCAAAGAGACCCAGTACTTC. Translating gives CASSQELRAKETQYF.

The chain recombines TRBV27 with TRBJ2-3; 8 bases match TRBD1. After removal of 5 bases from V and 0 bases from J, the junction contained 4 bases not matched to a gene. In germline, CDR1 is MNHEY, CDR2 SMNVEV (reference sequence). The CDR3 sequence is 15 residues long. CDR3 in DNA: TGTGCCAGCAGTCTCCAGGGGGCCAGCACAGATACGCAGTATTTT. It codes for CASSLQGASTDTQYF.

The rearrangement uses TRBV5-1 and TRBJ2-2; D call uncertain. The length of the CDR3 is 14 residues. Germline V gives CDR1 SGHRS, CDR2 YFSETQ. V gave up 0 bases and J gave up 6 bases, with 9 bases separating them. The CDR3 loop reads CASSLVGPAGELFF. In DNA, the CDR3 is TGCGCCAGCAGCTTGGTGGGCCCGGCCGGGGAGCTGTTTTTT.

The gene calls are TRBV6-5 and TRBJ1-5, with D possibly TRBD1 on 5 matching bases. Per germline, CDR1 MNHEY and CDR2 SVGAGI. V was pared by 7 bases and J by 0 bases, with 13 bases between. CDR3 length: 15 amino acids. The CDR3 bases are TGTGCCAGCAACTGGGGGGTCTATAGCAATCAGCCCCAGCATTTT. Translated: CASNWGVYSNQPQHF.

The chain carries TRBV12-5 and TRBJ2-3, with D unclear. This CDR3 has 14 residues. The germline V gene encodes CDR1 LGHNT and CDR2 FRNRAP. The V and J ends lost 4 bases and 2 bases respectively, with 10 bases between them. CDR3 region: CASGSGYPTDTQYF. DNA for the CDR3: TGTGCTAGTGGTTCCGGGTACCCCACAGATACGCAGTATTTT.

This clone occurred a few times. This chain uses TRBV7-9 with TRBJ2-1; 8 bases are a match to TRBD2. This CDR3 is 15 amino acids long. Losses at the gene ends were 1 base for V and 3 bases for J; bases not matched to a gene: 2. The germline CDR1 and CDR2 sequences are SEHNR and FQNEAQ (reference sequence). The CDR3, as DNA: TGTGCCAGCAGCTTAGGAACTAGCGGCTACAATGAGCAGTTCTTC. Protein product: CASSLGTSGYNEQFF. Based on the CDR3 plus reference TRBV7-9 and TRBJ2-1, the full variable domain is DTGVSQNPRHKITKRGQNVTFRCDPISEHNRLYWYRQTLGQGPEFLTYFQNEAQLEKSRLLSDRFSAERPKGSFSTLEIQRTEQGDSAMYLCASSLGTSGYNEQFFGPGTRLTVL.